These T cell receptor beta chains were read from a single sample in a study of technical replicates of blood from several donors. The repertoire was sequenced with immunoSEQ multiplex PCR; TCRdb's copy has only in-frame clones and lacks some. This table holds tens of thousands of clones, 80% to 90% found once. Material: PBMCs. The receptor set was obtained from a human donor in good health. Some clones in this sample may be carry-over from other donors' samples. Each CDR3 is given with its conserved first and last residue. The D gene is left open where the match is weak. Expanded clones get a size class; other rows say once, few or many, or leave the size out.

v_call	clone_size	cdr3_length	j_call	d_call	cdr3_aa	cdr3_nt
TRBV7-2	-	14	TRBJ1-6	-	CASSLQGLGSPLHF	TGTGCCAGCAGCTTACAGGGGCTGGGTTCACCCCTCCACTTT
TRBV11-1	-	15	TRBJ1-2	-	CASSLVPGHGYGYTF	TGTGCCAGCAGCTTAGTCCCGGGTCACGGCTATGGCTACACCTTC
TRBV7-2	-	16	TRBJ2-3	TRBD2	CASSLTGGRSGDTQYF	TGTGCCAGCAGCTTAACTGGCGGGAGGAGTGGAGATACGCAGTATTTT
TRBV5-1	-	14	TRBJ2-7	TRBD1	CASSGDSNYYEQYF	TGCGCCAGCAGTGGGGACAGCAACTACTACGAGCAGTACTTC
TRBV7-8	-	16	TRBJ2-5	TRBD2	CASSLAEGTRGQTQYF	TGTGCCAGCAGCTTAGCGGAGGGGACTAGGGGACAGACCCAGTACTTC
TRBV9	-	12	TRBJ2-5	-	CASGLGEETQYF	TGTGCCAGCGGTCTCGGGGAGGAGACCCAGTACTTC
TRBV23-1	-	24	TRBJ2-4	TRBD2	CASSLLPGGTFGLAGTGAKNIQYF	TGCGCCAGCAGTCTTCTCCCCGGGGGGACTTTCGGACTAGCGGGTACGGGGGCCAAAAACATTCAGTACTTC
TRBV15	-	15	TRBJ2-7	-	CATSRGTTSMREQYF	TGTGCCACCAGCAGAGGAACCACTTCCATGAGGGAGCAGTACTTC
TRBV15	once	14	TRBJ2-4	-	CATSSGGAKNIQYF	TGTGCCACCAGCAGTGGGGGGGCCAAAAACATTCAGTACTTC
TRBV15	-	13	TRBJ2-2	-	CATEEENTGELFF	TGTGCCACCGAGGAGGAAAACACCGGGGAGCTGTTTTTT
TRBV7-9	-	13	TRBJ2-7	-	CASSREFSYEQYF	TGTGCCAGCAGCCGAGAATTTTCCTACGAGCAGTACTTC
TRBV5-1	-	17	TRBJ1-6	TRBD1	CASSLVLWDRSISPLHF	TGCGCCAGCAGCTTGGTTTTATGGGACAGATCTATTTCACCCCTCCACTTT
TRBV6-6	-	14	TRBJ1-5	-	CASQTGTSNQPQHF	TGTGCCAGCCAGACAGGAACAAGCAATCAGCCCCAGCATTTT
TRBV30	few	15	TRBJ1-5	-	CAWSMTRVGGQPQHF	TGTGCCTGGAGTATGACGAGGGTGGGGGGTCAGCCCCAGCATTTT
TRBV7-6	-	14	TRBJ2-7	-	CASSLGDTGYEQYF	TGTGCCAGCAGCTTAGGAGACACCGGCTACGAGCAGTACTTC
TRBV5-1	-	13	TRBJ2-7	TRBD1	CASSPDRGLEQYF	TGCGCCAGCAGCCCGGACAGGGGGCTCGAGCAGTACTTC
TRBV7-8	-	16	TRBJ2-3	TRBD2	CASSLGSGGRTDTQYF	TGTGCCAGCAGCTTAGGAAGCGGGGGGCGCACAGATACGCAGTATTTT
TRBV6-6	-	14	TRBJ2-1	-	CASSFGSYYNEQFF	TGTGCCAGCAGTTTTGGTAGCTACTACAATGAGCAGTTCTTC
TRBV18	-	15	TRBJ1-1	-	CASSQIGGLNTEAFF	TGTGCCAGCTCACAAATTGGCGGCTTGAACACTGAAGCTTTCTTT
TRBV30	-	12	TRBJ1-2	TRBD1	CACLDRVDGYTF	TGTGCCTGCCTGGACAGGGTGGACGGCTACACCTTC
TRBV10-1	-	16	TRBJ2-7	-	CASSELEVSKTYEQYF	TGCGCCAGCAGTGAGCTCGAGGTCTCCAAAACCTACGAGCAGTACTTC